This TCR beta chain was obtained from a study of patients and donors after allogeneic stem cell transplantation. The length of the CDR3 is 13 residues. The junction had 8 bases not matched to a gene; V was cut back by 0 bases and J by 12 bases. Germline values: CDR1 DFQATT, CDR2 SNEGSKA (reference sequence). One entry per CDR3 protein, called by TCRdb with MiXCR from the RT-PCR reads. The sample records roughly 880,000 distinct CDR3 sequences, about 20% being singletons. This receptor was taken from a human donor who was either an allogeneic HSCT recipient or a stem cell or donor lymphocyte infusion donor (not recorded which). It is not recorded whose cells these are; they may come from a transplant donor. This chain uses TRBV20-1 with TRBJ2-1; 7 bases agree with TRBD1. Sample: blood, either unsorted or a sorted T cell fraction (not recorded which). DNA for the CDR3: TGCAGTGCTAGAGACCCGGGACAGTTCTTGCAGTTCTTC. Translating gives CSARDPGQFLQFF.